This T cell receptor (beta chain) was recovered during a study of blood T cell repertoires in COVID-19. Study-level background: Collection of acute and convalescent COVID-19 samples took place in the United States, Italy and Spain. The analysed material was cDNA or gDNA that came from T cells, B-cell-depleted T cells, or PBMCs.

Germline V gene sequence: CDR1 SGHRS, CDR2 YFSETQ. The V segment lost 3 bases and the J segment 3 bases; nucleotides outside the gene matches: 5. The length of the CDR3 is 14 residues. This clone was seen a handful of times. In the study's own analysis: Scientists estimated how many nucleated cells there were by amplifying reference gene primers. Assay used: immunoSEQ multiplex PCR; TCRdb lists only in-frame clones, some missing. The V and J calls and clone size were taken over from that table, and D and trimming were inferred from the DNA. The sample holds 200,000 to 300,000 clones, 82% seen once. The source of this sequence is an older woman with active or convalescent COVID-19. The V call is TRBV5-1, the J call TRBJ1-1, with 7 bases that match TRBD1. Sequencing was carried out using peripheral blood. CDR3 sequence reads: CASSSTGTDTEAFF. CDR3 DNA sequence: TGCGCCAGCAGCTCGACAGGGACGGACACTGAAGCTTTCTTT. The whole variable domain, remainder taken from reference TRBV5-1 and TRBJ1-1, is KAGVTQTPRYLIKTRGQQVTLSCSPISGHRSVSWYQQTPGQGLQFLFEYFSETQRNKGNFPGRFSGRQFSNSRSEMNVSTLELGDSALYLCASSSTGTDTEAFFGQGTRLTVV.